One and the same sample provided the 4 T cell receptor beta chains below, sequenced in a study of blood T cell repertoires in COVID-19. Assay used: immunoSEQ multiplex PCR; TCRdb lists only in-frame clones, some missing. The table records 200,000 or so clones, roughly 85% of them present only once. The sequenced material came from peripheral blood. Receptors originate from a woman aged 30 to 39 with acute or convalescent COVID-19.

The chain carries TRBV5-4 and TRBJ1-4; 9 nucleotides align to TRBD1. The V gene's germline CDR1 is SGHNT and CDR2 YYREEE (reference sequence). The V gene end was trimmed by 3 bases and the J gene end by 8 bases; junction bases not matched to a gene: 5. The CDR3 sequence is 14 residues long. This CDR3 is CASSSGQGEEKLFF. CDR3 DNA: TGTGCCAGCAGCTCGGGACAGGGAGAAGAAAAACTGTTTTTT.

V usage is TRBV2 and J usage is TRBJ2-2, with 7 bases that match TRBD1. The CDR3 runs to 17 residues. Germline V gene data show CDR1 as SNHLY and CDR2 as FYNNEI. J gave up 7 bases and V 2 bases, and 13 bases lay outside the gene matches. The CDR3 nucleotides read TGTGCCAGCAGTGAATGGGTGGGGACAGCCCCCAGCGGGGAGCTGTTTTTT. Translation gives CASSEWVGTAPSGELFF.

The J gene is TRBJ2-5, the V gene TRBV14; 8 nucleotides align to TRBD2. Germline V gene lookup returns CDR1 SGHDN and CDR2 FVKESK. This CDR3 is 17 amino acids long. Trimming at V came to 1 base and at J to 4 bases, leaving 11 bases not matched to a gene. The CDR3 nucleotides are TGTGCCAGCAGCCAAGTCCAAGTCGGGAGGGCCCGAGAGACCCAGTACTTC. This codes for CASSQVQVGRARETQYF.

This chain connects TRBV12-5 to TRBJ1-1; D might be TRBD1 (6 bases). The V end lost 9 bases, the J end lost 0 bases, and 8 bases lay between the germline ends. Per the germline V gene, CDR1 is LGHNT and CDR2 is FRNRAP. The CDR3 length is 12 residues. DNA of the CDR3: TGTGCTAGCGGACAGATGAACACTGAAGCTTTCTTT. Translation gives CASGQMNTEAFF.